Detailed here is one TCR beta chain. The antigen is unknown. Germline V gene data show CDR1 as LGHNA and CDR2 as YSLEER. There are 15 residues in the CDR3. Germline trimming cut 4 bases from V and 8 bases from J; bases unmatched to any gene: 7. This sample stems from a study of cytomegalovirus exposure and HLA in healthy donors. Overall study context: Researchers found that approximately 77% of 398 genotyped donors fell within the Caucasian-associated ancestry cluster. Findings of the study overall: TCR association rates varied by HLA locus in a later analysis, with DRB1 highest and HLA-C lowest. Cytomegalovirus-associated TCR beta chains were listed, numbering roughly 150.

PCR involved 60 Vbeta and 13 Jbeta primers. Profiling relied on immunoSEQ multiplex PCR, and the TCRdb table lists in-frame clones only, not all of them. Here the sample spans some 140,000 clones, 70% to 80% being singletons. Sequencing was performed on PBMCs. The origin of this receptor is a female donor in good health and CMV-seronegative. The rearrangement uses TRBV4-3 and TRBJ2-1; 11 nucleotides line up with TRBD1. The CDR3 DNA sequence: TGCGCCAGCAGCCGAAAGGGACAGGGGGGCGATGAGCAGTTCTTC. Translation: CASSRKGQGGDEQFF.